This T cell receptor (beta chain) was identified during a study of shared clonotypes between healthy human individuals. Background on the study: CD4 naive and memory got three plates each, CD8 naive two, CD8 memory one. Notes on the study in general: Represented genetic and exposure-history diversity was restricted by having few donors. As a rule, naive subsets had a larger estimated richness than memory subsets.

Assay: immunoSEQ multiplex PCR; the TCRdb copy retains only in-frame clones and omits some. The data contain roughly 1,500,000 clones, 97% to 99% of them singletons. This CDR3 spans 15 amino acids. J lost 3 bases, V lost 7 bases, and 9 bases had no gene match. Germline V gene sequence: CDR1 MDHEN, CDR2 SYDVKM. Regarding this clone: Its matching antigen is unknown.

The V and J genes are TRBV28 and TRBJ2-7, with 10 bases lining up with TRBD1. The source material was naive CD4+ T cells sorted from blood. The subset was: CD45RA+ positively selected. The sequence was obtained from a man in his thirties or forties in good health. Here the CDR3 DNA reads TGTGCCAGCACGACCGGGACAGGGGACCTCTACGAGCAGTACTTC. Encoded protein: CASTTGTGDLYEQYF.